The clone carrying this T cell receptor (beta chain) showed up just a few times. The target antigen is unknown. The sample is drawn from a study of vaccination and CD4 T cells after COVID-19. Study-level information: Two doses of either BNT162b2 or mRNA-1273 vaccine went to participants. Control cultures received a CEFX pool, an HIV-1 Nef pool, or no peptide. Study conclusions and caveats: Median SARS-CoV-2-reactive clonotype numbers went from roughly 19 to 38; this increase was not significant.

The CDR3 has 15 amino acids. Germline V gene lookup returns CDR1 SGHTA and CDR2 FQGNSA. V shed 0 bases and J 4 bases; nucleotides not matched to a gene: 4. Regarding treatment: roughly ten-day PBMC culture with coronavirus spike peptide pools or control peptides (ViraFEST assay). Once obtained from cultured CD4+ T cells, the DNA was sequenced using the Oncomine TCR Beta short-read assay. From the PCR reads, TCRdb called clonotypes with MiXCR, one entry per CDR3 protein. The sample includes some 25,000 distinct CDR3 sequences, over 45% of them seen just once. The chain employs TRBV7-2 and TRBJ2-5; 8 bases are a match to TRBD1. The sequencing sample was made of CD4+ T cells from blood, cultured in vitro. This receptor was obtained from a human donor who had recovered from COVID-19. CDR3: CASSLAGTGSETQYF. As DNA, the CDR3 is TGTGCCAGCAGCTTAGCCGGGACAGGTTCAGAGACCCAGTACTTC.